This entry lists 2 T cell receptor beta chains sequenced from one sample in a study of T-cell reconstitution after alpha-beta-depleted transplantation in children listed by TCRdb under 2016. According to the study, the label for this sample's treatment or condition signals: allogeneic hematopoietic cell transplantation with graft depleted of TCRalphabeta T cells and CD19 B cells. Library method: PCR. Instrument on record: Illumina HiSeq 2500. TCR library preparation used molecular barcoding, with unique molecular identifiers applied to normalize quantification of the TCRbeta repertoire. Through fastp at Q25 and MiXCR, TCRdb rebuilt clones from the public reads, retaining in-frame beta chains. A single entry per CDR3 protein holds the most common genes and DNA from its merged rows. The sample table contains under 450,000 distinct CDR3 sequences; only one count was recorded for about 16% of them. The ten largest clonotypes hold less than 30% of the sample.

The sample in question was PBMCs, mostly from graft donor cells, obtained 360 days after TCRalphabeta/CD19-depleted stem cell transplant. All receptors come from a boy less than two years old who had a stem cell transplant for Wiskott-Aldrich syndrome, so the T cells may come from the graft donor.

The chain joins TRBV12-3 or TRBV12-4 to TRBJ2-1; possibly TRBD1 for D (7 bases). V gave up 7 bases and J gave up 4 bases, with 14 bases separating them. The CDR3 extends over 14 amino acids. DNA of the CDR3: TGTGCCAGCACCCAGGGGGGCCCGTACAATGAGCAGTTCTTC. This encodes CASTQGGPYNEQFF.

This clonotype has more than one count but fewer than ten. This chain links TRBV4-1 with TRBJ1-1, with D possibly TRBD1 on 6 matching bases. V gave up 8 bases and J gave up 4 bases, with 11 bases separating them. The CDR3 spans 12 residues. The germline CDR1 and CDR2 sequences are MGHRA and YSYEKL. CDR3 sequence reads: CASGRGGTEAFF. Here the CDR3 DNA reads TGCGCCAGCGGCAGGGGCGGCACTGAAGCTTTCTTT.